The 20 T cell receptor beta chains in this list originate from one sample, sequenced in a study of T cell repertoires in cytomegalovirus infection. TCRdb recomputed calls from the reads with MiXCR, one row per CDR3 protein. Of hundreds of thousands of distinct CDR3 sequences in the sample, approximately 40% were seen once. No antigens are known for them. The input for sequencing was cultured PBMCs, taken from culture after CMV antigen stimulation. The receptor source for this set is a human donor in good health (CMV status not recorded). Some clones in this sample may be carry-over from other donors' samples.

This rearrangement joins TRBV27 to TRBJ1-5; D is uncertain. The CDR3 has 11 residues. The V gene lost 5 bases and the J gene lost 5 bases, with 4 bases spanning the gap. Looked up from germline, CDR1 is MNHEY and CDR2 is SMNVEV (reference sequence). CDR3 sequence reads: CASSPDQPQHF. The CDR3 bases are TGTGCCAGCAGTCCTGATCAGCCCCAGCATTTT.

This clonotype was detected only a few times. Written as DNA, the CDR3 is TGTGCCAGCAGCGCTCCGGGGGGGGGGGACAATGAGCAGTTCTTC. Protein sequence: CASSAPGGGDNEQFF. The chain employs TRBV28 and TRBJ2-1, with TRBD2 identical over 8 bases. The CDR3 spans 15 residues. V shed 6 bases and J 5 bases; nucleotides not matched to a gene: 9. Germline V gene data show CDR1 as MDHEN and CDR2 as SYDVKM.

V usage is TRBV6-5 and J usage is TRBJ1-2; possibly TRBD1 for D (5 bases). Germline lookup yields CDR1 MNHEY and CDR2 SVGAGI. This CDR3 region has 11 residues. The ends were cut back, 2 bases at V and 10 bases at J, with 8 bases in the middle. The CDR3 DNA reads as TGTGCCAGCAGTTACGACGGACACTACACCTTC. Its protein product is CASSYDGHYTF.

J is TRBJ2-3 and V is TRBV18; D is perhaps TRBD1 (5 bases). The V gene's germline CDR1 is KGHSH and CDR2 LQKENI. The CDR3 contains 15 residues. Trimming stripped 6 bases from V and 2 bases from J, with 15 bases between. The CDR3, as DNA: TGTGCCAGCTCCAGCCAGGGTCGTCACACAGATACGCAGTATTTT. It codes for CASSSQGRHTDTQYF. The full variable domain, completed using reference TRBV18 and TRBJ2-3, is NAGVMQNPRHLVRRRGQEARLRCSPMKGHSHVYWYRQLPEEGLKFMVYLQKENIIDESGMPKERFSAEFPKEGPSILRIQQVVRGDSAAYFCASSSQGRHTDTQYFGPGTRLTVL.

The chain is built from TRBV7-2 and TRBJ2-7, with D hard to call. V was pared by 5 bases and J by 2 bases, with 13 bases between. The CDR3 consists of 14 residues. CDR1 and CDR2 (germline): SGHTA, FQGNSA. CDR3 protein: CASSVDRVAYEQYF. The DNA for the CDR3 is TGTGCCAGCAGCGTTGATAGAGTGGCCTACGAGCAGTACTTC.

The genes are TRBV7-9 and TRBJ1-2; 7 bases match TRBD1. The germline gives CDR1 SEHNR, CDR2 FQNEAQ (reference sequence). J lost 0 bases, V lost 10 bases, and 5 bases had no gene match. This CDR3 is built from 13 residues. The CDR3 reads CATGQASNYGYTF. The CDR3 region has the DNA TGTGCCACTGGACAGGCCTCTAACTATGGCTACACCTTC.

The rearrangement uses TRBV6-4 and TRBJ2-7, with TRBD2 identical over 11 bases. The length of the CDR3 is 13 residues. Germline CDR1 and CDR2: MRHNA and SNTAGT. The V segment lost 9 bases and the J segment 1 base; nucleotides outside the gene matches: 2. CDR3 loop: CARGTSGSYEQYF. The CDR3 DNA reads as TGTGCCAGAGGGACTAGCGGATCCTACGAGCAGTACTTC.

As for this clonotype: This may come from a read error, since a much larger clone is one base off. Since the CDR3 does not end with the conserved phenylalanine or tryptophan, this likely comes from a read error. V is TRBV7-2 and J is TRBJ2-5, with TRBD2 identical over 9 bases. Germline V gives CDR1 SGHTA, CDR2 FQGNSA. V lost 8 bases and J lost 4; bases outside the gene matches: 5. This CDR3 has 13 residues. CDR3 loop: CASGGGGRETQYL. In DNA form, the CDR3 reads TGTGCCAGCGGCGGGGGGGGCCGAGAGACCCAGTACTTG.

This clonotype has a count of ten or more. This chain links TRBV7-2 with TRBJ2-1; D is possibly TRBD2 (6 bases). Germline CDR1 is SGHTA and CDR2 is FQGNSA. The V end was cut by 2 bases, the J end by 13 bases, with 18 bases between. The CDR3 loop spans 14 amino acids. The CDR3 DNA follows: TGTGCCAGCAGCTTACAATCCGGGGGTGGCGCTCAGTTCTTC. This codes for CASSLQSGGGAQFF. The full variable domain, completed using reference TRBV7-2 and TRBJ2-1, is GAGVSQSPSNKVTEKGKDVELRCDPISGHTALYWYRQSLGQGLEFLIYFQGNSAPDKSGLPSDRFSAERTGGSVSTLTIQRTQQEDSAVYLCASSLQSGGGAQFFGPGTRLTVL.

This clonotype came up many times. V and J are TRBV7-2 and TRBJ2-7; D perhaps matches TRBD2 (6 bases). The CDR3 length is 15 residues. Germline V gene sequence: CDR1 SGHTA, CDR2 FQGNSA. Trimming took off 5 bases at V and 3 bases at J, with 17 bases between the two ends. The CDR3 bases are TGTGCCAGCAGCACAATAGCGGCGACTTTCTACGAGCAGTACTTC. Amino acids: CASSTIAATFYEQYF. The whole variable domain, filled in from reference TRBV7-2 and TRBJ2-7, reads GAGVSQSPSNKVTEKGKDVELRCDPISGHTALYWYRQSLGQGLEFLIYFQGNSAPDKSGLPSDRFSAERTGGSVSTLTIQRTQQEDSAVYLCASSTIAATFYEQYFGPGTRLTVT.

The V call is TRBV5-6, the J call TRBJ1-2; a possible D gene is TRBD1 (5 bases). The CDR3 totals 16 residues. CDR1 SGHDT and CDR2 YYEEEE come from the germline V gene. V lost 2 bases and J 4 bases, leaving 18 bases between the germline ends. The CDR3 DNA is TGTGCCAGCAGCTTAGGCTATGGGGGTCAGGGCTATGGCTACACCTTC. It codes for CASSLGYGGQGYGYTF.

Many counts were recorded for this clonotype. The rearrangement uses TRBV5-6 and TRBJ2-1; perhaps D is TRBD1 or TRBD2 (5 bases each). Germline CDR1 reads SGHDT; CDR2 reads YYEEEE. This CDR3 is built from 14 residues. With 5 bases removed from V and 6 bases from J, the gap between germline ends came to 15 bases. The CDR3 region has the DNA TGTGCCAGCAGGAATAGAGGGGAGTTCAATGAGCAGTTCTTC. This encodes CASRNRGEFNEQFF. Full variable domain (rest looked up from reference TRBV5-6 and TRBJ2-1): DAGVTQSPTHLIKTRGQQVTLRCSPKSGHDTVSWYQQALGQGPQFIFQYYEEEERQRGNFPDRFSGHQFPNYSSELNVNALLLGDSALYLCASRNRGEFNEQFFGPGTRLTVL.

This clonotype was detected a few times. The CDR3 is CASSPGVMGKNIQYF. The CDR3 DNA is TGTGCCAGCAGTCCAGGGGTTATGGGGAAAAACATTCAGTACTTC. The chain uses TRBV12-3 or TRBV12-4 and TRBJ2-4; D may be TRBD1 (6 bases). The CDR3 totals 15 residues. Trimming took off 5 bases at V and 4 bases at J, with 15 bases between the two ends.

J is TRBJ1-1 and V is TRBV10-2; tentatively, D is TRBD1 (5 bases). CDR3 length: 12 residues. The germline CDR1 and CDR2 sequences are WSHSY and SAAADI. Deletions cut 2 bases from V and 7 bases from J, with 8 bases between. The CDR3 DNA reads TGCGCCAGCAGTGAGGGGACCGGTGAAGCTTTCTTT. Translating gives CASSEGTGEAFF.

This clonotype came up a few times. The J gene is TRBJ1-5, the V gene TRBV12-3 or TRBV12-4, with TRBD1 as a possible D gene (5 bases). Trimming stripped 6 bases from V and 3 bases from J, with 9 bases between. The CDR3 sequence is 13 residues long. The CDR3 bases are TGTGCCAGCAGCCCGGGGGTCAATCAGCCCCAGCATTTT. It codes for CASSPGVNQPQHF.

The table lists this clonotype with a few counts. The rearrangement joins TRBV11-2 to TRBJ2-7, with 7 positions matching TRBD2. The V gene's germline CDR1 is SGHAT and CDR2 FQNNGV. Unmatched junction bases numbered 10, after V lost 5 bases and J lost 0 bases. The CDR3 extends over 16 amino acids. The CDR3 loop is CASSGGVAGVSYEQYF. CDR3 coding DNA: TGTGCCAGCAGCGGGGGGGTAGCGGGCGTCTCCTACGAGCAGTACTTC.

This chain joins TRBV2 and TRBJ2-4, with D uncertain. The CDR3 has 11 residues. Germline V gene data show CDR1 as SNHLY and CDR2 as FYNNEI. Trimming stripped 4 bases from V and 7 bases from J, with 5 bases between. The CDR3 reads CASSVRNIQYF. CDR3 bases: TGTGCCAGCAGTGTCAGGAACATTCAGTACTTC.

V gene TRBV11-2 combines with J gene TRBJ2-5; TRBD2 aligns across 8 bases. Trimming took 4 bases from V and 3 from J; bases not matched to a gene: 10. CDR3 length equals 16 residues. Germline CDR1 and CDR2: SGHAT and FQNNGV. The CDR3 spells CASSSPSGSLEETQYF. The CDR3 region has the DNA TGTGCCAGCAGCTCCCCCAGCGGGAGTTTGGAAGAGACCCAGTACTTC.

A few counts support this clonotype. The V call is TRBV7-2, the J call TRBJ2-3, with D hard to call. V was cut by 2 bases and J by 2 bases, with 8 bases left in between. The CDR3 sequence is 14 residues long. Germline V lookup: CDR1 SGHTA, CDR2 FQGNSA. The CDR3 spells CASSLSSATDTQYF. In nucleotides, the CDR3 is TGTGCCAGCAGCTTATCTTCAGCCACAGATACGCAGTATTTT.

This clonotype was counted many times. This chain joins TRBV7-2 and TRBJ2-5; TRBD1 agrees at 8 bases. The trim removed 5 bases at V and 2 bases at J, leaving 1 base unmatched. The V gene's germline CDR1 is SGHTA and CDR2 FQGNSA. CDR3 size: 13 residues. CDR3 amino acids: CASSRTGQETQYF. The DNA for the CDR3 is TGTGCCAGCAGCCGGACAGGGCAAGAGACCCAGTACTTC.